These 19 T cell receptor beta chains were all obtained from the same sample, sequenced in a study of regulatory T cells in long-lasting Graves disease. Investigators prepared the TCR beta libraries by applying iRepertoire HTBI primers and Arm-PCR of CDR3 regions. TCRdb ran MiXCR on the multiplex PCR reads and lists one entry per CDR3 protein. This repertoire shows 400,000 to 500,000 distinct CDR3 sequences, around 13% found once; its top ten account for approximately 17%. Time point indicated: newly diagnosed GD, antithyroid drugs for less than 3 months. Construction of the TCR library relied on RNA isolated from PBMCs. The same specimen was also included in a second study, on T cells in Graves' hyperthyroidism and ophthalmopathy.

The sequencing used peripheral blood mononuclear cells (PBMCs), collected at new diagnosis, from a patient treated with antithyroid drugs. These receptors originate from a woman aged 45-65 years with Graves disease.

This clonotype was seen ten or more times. The CDR3 coding sequence is TGTGCCAGCAGCCCCAGGACACCGCCTAATGAAAAACTGTTTTTT. Translated: CASSPRTPPNEKLFF. The rearrangement uses TRBV11-2 and TRBJ1-4, with D perhaps matching TRBD1 (5 bases). Germline loops: CDR1 SGHAT, CDR2 FQNNGV. The CDR3 covers 15 residues. V lost 5 bases, J lost 3 bases, and 13 bases lay in between.

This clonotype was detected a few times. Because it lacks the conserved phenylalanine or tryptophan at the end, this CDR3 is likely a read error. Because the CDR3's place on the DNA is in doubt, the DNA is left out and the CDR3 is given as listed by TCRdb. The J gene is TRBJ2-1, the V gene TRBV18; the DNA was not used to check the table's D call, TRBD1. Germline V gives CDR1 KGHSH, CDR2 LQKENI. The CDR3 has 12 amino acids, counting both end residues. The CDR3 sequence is CASSPDRDYGFS.

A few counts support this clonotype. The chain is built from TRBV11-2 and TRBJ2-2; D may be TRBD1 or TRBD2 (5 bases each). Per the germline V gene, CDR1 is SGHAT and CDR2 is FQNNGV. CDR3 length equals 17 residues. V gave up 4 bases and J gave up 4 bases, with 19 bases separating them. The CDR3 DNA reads TGTGCCAGCAGCTCGACCGCCCCGGGACGTTTCACCGGGGAGCTGTTTTTT. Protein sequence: CASSSTAPGRFTGELFF.

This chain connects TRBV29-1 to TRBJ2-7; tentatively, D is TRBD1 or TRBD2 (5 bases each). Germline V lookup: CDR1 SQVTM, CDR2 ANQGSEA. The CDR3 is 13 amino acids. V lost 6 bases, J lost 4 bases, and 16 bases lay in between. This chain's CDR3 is CSVPQGAPYEQYF. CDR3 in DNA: TGCAGCGTCCCCCAGGGAGCTCCTTACGAGCAGTACTTC.

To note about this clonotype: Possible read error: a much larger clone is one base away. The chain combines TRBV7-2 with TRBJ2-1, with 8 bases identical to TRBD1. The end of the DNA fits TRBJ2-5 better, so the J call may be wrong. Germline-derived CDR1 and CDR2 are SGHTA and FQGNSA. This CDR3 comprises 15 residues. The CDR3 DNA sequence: TGTGCCAGCGGACCAGGACAGGGAGGAAGAGAGACCCAGTACTTC. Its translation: CASGPGQGGRETQYF.

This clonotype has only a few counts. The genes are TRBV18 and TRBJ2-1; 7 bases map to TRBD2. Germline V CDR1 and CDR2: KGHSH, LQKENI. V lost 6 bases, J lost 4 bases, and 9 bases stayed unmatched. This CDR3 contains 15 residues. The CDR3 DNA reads TGTGCCAGCTCCCGTGGGGAGGGAACGTACAATGAGCAGTTCTTC. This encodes CASSRGEGTYNEQFF.

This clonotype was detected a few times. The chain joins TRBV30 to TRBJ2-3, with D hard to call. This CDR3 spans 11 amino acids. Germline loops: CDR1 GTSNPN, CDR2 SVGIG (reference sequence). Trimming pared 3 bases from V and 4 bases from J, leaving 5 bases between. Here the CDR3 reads CAWSRPDTQYF. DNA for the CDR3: TGTGCCTGGAGCCGCCCAGATACGCAGTATTTT.

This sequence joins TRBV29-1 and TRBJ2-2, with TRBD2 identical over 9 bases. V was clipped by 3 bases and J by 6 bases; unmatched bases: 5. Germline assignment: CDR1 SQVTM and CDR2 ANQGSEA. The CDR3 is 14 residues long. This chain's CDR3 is CSVEGGRVAGELFF. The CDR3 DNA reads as TGCAGCGTTGAGGGCGGGAGGGTTGCCGGGGAGCTGTTTTTT.

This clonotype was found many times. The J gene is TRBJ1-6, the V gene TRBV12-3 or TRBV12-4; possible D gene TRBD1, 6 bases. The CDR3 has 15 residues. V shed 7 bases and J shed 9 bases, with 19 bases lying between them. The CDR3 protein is CASTPKGGSGSPLHF. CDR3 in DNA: TGTGCCAGCACCCCAAAGGGGGGAAGCGGTTCACCCCTCCACTTT.

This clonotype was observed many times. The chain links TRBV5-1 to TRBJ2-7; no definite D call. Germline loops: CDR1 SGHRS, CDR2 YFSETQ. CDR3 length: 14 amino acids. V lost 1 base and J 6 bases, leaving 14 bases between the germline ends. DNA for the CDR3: TGCGCCAGCAGCTTGACGGGCCTGACCGGCGAGCAGTACTTC. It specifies CASSLTGLTGEQYF.

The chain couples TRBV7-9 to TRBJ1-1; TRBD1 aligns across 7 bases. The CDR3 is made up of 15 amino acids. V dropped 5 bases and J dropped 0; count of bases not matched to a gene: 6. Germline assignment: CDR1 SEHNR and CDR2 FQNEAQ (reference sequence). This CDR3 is CASSPQGTVNTEAFF. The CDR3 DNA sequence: TGTGCCAGCAGCCCACAGGGGACGGTGAACACTGAAGCTTTCTTT.

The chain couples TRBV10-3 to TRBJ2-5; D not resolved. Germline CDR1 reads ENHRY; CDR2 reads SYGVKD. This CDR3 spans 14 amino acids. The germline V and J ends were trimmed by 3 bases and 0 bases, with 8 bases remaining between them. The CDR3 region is CAISDRPYQETQYF. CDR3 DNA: TGTGCCATCAGTGATCGGCCGTACCAAGAGACCCAGTACTTC.

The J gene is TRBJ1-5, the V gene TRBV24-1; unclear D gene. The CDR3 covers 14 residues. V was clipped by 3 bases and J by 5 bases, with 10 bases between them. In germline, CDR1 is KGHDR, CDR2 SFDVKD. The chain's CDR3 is CATSDGLTDQPQHF. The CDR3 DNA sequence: TGTGCCACCAGTGATGGGCTAACTGATCAGCCCCAGCATTTT.

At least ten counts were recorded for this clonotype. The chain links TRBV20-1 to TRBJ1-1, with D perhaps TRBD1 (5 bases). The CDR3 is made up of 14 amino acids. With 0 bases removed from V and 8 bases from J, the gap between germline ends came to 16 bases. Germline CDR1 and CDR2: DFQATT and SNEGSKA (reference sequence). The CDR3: CSARDPDAGGEAFF. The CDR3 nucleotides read TGCAGTGCTAGAGATCCGGACGCCGGGGGGGAAGCTTTCTTT.

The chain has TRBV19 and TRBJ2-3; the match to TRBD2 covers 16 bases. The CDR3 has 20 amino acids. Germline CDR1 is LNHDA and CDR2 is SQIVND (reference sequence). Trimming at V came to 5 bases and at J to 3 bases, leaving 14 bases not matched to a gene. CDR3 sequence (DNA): TGTGCCAGTAGTTCCCCCCCGGGACTAGCGGGAGGGGTGGAAACAGATACGCAGTATTTT. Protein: CASSSPPGLAGGVETDTQYF.

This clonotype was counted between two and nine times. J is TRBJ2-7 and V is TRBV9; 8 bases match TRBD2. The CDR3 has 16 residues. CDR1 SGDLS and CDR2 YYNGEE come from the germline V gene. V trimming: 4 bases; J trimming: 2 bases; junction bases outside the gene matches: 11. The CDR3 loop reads CASSLAPVAGPYEQYF. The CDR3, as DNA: TGTGCCAGCAGCTTAGCTCCCGTAGCGGGACCCTACGAGCAGTACTTC.

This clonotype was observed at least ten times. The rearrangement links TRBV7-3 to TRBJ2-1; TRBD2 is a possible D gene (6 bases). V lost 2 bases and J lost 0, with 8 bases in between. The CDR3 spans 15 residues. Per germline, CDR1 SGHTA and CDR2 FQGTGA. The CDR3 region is CASSLFGSSYNEQFF. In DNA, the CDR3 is TGTGCCAGCAGCTTATTCGGGAGCTCCTACAATGAGCAGTTCTTC.

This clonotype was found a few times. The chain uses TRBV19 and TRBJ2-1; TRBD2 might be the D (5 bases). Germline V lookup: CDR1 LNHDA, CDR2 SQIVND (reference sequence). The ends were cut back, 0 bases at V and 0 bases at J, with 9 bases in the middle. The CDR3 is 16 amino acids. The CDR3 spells CASSIEPGSSYNEQFF. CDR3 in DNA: TGTGCCAGTAGTATAGAGCCGGGGAGCTCCTACAATGAGCAGTTCTTC.

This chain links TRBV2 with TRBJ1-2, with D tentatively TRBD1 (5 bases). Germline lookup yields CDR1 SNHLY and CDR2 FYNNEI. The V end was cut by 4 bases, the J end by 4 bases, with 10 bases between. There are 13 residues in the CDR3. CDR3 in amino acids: CASSVGGIYGYTF. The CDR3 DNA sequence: TGTGCCAGCAGTGTCGGGGGTATCTATGGCTACACCTTC.